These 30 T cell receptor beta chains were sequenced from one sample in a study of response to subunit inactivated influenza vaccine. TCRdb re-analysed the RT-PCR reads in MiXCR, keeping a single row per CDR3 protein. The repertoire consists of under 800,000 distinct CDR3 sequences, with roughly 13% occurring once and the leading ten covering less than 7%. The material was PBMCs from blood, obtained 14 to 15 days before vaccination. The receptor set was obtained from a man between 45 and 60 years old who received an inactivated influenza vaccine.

CDR3 DNA: TGTGCCAGCAGCGTAGAAGCGGACGCCACAGATACGCAGTATTTT. Encoded protein: CASSVEADATDTQYF. The V and J genes are TRBV9 and TRBJ2-3, with TRBD2 as a possible D gene (5 bases). The V end lost 0 bases, the J end lost 2 bases, and 10 bases lay between the germline ends. The CDR3 runs to 15 residues. Germline lookup yields CDR1 SGDLS and CDR2 YYNGEE. Based on the CDR3 plus reference TRBV9 and TRBJ2-3, the full variable domain is DSGVTQTPKHLITATGQRVTLRCSPRSGDLSVYWYQQSLDQGLQFLIQYYNGEERAKGNILERFSAQQFPDLHSELNLSSLELGDSALYFCASSVEADATDTQYFGPGTRLTVL.

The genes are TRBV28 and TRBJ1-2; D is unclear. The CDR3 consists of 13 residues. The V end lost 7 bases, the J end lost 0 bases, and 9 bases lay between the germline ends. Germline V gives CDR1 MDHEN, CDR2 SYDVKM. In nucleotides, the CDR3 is TGTGCCAGCATCCCGGGGACTAACTATGGCTACACCTTC. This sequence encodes CASIPGTNYGYTF.

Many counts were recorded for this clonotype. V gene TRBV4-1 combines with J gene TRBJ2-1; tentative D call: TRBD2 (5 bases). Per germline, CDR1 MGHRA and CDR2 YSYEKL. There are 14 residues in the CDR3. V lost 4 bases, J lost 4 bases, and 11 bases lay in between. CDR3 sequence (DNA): TGCGCCAGCAGCCCTTTTGACTATTACAATGAGCAGTTCTTC. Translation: CASSPFDYYNEQFF.

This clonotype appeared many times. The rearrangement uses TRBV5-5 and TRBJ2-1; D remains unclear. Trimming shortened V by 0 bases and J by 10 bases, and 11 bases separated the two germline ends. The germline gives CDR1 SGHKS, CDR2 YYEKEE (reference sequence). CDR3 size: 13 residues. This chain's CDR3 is CASSLAVGTEQFF. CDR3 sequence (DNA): TGTGCCAGCAGCTTGGCCGTAGGAACAGAGCAGTTCTTC.

DNA of the CDR3: TGTGCCAGCAGCCAAGTTACAGGGAAAACCTACAATGAGCAGTTCTTC. The encoded protein is CASSQVTGKTYNEQFF. This rearrangement joins TRBV4-2 to TRBJ2-1; TRBD1 might be the D (6 bases). V was pared by 1 base and J by 2 bases, with 12 bases between. Germline-derived CDR1 and CDR2 are LGHNA and YNFKEQ. CDR3 length: 16 amino acids.

For the CDR3, the DNA is TGTGCCAGCAGCTTAGGTACCGGGACAGGGGCTGGGGCCAACGTCCTGACTTTC. Its translation: CASSLGTGTGAGANVLTF. This chain connects TRBV7-8 to TRBJ2-6; 10 nucleotides agree with TRBD1. V was clipped by 1 base and J by 2 bases; unmatched bases: 5. This CDR3 is 18 amino acids long. CDR1 and CDR2 (germline): SGHVS, FQNEAQ.

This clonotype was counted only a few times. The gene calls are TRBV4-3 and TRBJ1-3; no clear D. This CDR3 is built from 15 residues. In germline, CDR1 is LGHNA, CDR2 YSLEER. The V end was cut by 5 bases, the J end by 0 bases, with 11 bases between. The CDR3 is CASSADVGSGNTIYF. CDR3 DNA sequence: TGCGCCAGCAGCGCGGATGTAGGCTCTGGAAACACCATATATTTT.

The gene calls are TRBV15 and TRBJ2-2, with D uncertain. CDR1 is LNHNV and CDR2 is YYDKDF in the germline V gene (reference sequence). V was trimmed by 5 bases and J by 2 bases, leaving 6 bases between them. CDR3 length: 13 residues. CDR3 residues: CATSGFNTGELFF. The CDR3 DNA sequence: TGTGCCACCAGCGGGTTCAACACCGGGGAGCTGTTTTTT.

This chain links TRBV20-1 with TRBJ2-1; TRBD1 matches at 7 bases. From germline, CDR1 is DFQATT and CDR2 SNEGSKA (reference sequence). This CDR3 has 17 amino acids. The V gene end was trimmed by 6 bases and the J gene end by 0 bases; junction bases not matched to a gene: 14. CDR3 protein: CSAPQGTVFSSYNEQFF. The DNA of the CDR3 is TGCAGTGCCCCACAAGGGACAGTTTTTAGCTCCTACAATGAGCAGTTCTTC.

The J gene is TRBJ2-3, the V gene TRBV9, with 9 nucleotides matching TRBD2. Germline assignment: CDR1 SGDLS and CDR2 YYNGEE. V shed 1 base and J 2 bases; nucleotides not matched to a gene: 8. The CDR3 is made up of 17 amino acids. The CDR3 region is CASSVSLTSGYTDTQYF. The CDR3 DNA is TGTGCCAGCAGCGTAAGCTTGACTAGCGGTTACACAGATACGCAGTATTTT.

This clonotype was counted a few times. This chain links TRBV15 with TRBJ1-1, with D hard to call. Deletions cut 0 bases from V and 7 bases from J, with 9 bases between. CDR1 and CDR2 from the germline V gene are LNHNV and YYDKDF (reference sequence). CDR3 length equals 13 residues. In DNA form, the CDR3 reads TGTGCCACCAGCAGAGAACAGAAGAATGAAGCTTTCTTT. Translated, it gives CATSREQKNEAFF.

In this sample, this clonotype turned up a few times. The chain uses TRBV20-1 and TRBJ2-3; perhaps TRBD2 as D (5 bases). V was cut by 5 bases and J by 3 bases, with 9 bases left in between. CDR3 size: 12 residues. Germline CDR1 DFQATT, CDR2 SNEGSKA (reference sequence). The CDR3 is CSAGSGTDTQYF. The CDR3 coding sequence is TGCAGTGCTGGAAGCGGAACAGATACGCAGTATTTT.

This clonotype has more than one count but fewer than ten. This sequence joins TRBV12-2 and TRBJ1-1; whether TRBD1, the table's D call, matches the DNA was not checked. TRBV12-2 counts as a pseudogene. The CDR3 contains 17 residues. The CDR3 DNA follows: TGTGCAAGTCGCTTAGGACCCAACAGGGATGGGTACACTGAAGCTTTCTTT. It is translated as CASRLGPNRDGYTEAFF.

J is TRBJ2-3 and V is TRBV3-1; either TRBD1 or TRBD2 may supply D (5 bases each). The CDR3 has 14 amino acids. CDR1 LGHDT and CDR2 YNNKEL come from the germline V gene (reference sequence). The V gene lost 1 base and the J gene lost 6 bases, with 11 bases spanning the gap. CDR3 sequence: CASSQVEGEDTQYF. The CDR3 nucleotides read TGTGCCAGCAGCCAAGTTGAAGGGGAGGATACGCAGTATTTT.

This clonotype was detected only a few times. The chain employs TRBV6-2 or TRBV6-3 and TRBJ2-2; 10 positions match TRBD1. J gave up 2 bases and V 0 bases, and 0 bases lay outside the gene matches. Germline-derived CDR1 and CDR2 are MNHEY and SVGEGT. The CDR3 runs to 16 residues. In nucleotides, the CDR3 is TGTGCCAGCAGTTACTCGACAGGGGGCAACACCGGGGAGCTGTTTTTT. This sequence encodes CASSYSTGGNTGELFF.

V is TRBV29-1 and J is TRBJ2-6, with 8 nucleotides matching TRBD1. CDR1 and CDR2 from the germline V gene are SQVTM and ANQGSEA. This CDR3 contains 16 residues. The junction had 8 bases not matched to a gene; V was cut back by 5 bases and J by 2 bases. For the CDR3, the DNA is TGCAGCGTTTCCACATACAGGGGGACTGGGGCCAACGTCCTGACTTTC. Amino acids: CSVSTYRGTGANVLTF.

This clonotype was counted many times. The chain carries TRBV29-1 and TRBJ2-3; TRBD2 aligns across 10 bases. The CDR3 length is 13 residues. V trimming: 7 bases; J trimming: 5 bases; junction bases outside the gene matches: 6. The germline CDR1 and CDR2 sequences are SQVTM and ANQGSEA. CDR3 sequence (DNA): TGCAGCGCTAGAGGACTAGCGGTAGATACGCAGTATTTT. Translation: CSARGLAVDTQYF.

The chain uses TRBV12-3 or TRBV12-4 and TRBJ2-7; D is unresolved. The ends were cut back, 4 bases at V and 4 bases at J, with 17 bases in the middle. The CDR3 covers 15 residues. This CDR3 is CASSSGGLVRYEQYF. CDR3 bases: TGTGCCAGCAGTTCCGGCGGTCTAGTAAGGTACGAGCAGTACTTC.

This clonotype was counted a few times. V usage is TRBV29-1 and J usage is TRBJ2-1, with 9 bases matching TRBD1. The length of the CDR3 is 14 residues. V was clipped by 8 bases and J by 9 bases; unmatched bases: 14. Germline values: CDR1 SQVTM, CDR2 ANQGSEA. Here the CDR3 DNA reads TGCAGCTCAATAGGGGGTGACAGGGGGACTGAGCAGTTCTTC. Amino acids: CSSIGGDRGTEQFF.

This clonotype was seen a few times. CDR3 in amino acids: CSAIGTSGSGLADTQYF. For the CDR3, the DNA is TGCAGTGCTATAGGGACTAGCGGGAGCGGGTTGGCAGATACGCAGTATTTT. This chain joins TRBV20-1 and TRBJ2-3, with 14 nucleotides matching TRBD2. The V gene's germline CDR1 is DFQATT and CDR2 SNEGSKA (reference sequence). The V and J ends lost 4 bases and 4 bases, in that order; junction bases with no gene match: 10. This CDR3 comprises 17 residues.

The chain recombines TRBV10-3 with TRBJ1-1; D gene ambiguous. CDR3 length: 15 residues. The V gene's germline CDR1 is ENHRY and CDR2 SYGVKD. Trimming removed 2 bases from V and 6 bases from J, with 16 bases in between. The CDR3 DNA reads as TGTGCCATCAGTGAGCTGGCCGCGTCCGTACCTGAAGCTTTCTTT. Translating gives CAISELAASVPEAFF.

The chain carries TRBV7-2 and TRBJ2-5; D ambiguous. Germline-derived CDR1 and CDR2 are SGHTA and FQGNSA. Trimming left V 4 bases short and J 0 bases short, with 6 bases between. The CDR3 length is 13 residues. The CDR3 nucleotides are TGTGCCAGCAGCTCCCGACACCAAGAGACCCAGTACTTC. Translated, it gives CASSSRHQETQYF. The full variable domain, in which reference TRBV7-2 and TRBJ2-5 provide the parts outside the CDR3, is GAGVSQSPSNKVTEKGKDVELRCDPISGHTALYWYRQSLGQGLEFLIYFQGNSAPDKSGLPSDRFSAERTGGSVSTLTIQRTQQEDSAVYLCASSSRHQETQYFGPGTRLLVL.

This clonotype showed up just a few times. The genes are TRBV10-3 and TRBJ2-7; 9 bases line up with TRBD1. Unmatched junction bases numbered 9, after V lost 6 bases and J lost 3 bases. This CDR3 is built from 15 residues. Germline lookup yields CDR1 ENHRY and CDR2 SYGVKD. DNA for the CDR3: TGTGCCATCAGGGGGACAGGGCTGGACAGCTACGAGCAGTACTTC. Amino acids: CAIRGTGLDSYEQYF.

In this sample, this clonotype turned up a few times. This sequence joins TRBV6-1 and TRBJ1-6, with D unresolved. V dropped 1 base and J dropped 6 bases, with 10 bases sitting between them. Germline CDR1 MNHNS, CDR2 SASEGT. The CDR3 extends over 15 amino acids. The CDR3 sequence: CASSEGTAFNSPLHF. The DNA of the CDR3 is TGTGCCAGCAGTGAAGGGACTGCTTTTAATTCACCCCTCCACTTT.

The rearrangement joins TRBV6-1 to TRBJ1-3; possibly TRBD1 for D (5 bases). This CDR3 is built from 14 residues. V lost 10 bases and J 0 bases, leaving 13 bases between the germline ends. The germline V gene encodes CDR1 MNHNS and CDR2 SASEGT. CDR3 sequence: CATIRDSSGNTIYF. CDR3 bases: TGTGCCACCATCAGGGATTCCTCTGGAAACACCATATATTTT.

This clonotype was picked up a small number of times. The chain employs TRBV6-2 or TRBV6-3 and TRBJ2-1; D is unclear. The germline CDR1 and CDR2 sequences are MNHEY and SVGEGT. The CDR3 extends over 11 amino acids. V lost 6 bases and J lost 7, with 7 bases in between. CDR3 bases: TGTGCCAGCAGGAACACAAATGAGCAGTTCTTC. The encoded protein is CASRNTNEQFF.

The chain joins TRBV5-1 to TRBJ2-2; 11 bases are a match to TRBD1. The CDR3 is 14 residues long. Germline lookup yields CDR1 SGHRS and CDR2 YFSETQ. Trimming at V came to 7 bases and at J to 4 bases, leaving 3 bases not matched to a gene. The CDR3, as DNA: TGCGCCAGCGACGGGACAGGGGGCACCGGGGAGCTGTTTTTT. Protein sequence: CASDGTGGTGELFF.

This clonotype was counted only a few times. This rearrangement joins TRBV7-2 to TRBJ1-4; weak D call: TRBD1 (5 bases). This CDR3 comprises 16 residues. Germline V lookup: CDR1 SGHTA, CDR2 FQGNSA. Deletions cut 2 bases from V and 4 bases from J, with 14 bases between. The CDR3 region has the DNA TGTGCCAGCAGCTTAACCCCAGGGTTGGGTAATGAAAAACTGTTTTTT. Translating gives CASSLTPGLGNEKLFF. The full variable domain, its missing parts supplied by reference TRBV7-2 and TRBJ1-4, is GAGVSQSPSNKVTEKGKDVELRCDPISGHTALYWYRQSLGQGLEFLIYFQGNSAPDKSGLPSDRFSAERTGGSVSTLTIQRTQQEDSAVYLCASSLTPGLGNEKLFFGSGTQLSVL.

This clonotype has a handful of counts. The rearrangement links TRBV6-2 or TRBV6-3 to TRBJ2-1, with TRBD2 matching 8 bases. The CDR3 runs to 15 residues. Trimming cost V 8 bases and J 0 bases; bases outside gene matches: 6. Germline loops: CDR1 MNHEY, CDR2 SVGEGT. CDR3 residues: CASRPGGSSYNEQFF. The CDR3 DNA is TGTGCCAGCCGCCCGGGGGGGAGCTCCTACAATGAGCAGTTCTTC.

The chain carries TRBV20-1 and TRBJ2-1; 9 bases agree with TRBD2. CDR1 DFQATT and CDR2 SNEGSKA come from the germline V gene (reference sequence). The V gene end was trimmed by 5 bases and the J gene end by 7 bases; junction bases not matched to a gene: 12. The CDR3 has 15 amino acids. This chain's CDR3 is CSAPRRGGFTNEQFF. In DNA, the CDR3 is TGCAGTGCTCCCCGGCGGGGGGGCTTTACAAATGAGCAGTTCTTC.